The 23 T cell receptor beta chains in this list originate from one sample, sequenced in a study of cytomegalovirus exposure and HLA in healthy donors. PCR amplification relied on 60 Vbeta primers (plus 13 Jbeta primers). Sequenced by immunoSEQ multiplex PCR; TCRdb stores in-frame clones only, minus some. The sample has 150,000 to 200,000 clones; around three quarters are singletons. Sequencing input: PBMCs. These receptors all stem from a man aged 35 to 55 in good health and CMV-seronegative.

The V and J genes are TRBV7-2 and TRBJ2-7, with TRBD1 identical over 10 bases. CDR3 size: 15 residues. Germline lookup yields CDR1 SGHTA and CDR2 FQGNSA. Germline trimming cut 5 bases from V and 0 bases from J; bases unmatched to any gene: 4. The CDR3, as DNA: TGTGCCAGCAGCCGCGGGACAGGGGTCTCCTACGAGCAGTACTTC. Translation: CASSRGTGVSYEQYF.

The rearrangement uses TRBV18 and TRBJ2-7, with a possible D match to TRBD2 (6 bases). Between the trimmed V and J ends, which lost 2 bases and 4 bases, there was a span of 18 bases. Germline V gene sequence: CDR1 KGHSH, CDR2 LQKENI. The CDR3 is made up of 16 amino acids. The CDR3 sequence: CASSPGGAEGLYEQYF. In nucleotides, the CDR3 is TGTGCCAGCTCACCAGGCGGGGCTGAGGGTTTGTACGAGCAGTACTTC.

V usage is TRBV2 and J usage is TRBJ2-1; no firm D call. CDR3 length: 15 amino acids. Germline values: CDR1 SNHLY, CDR2 FYNNEI. V was clipped by 7 bases and J by 8 bases, with 21 bases between them. CDR3 coding DNA: TGTGCCAGCAATGGCTTTGCGGCCCCCGCCGATGAGCAGTTCTTC. Its translation is CASNGFAAPADEQFF.

The chain uses TRBV11-2 and TRBJ1-3, with D maybe TRBD1 (6 bases). Germline V gives CDR1 SGHAT, CDR2 FQNNGV. This CDR3 spans 15 amino acids. V lost 1 base and J 3 bases, leaving 10 bases between the germline ends. Here the CDR3 DNA reads TGTGCCAGCAGCTTAGCTTGGGGGCTTGGAAACACCATATATTTT. Its protein product is CASSLAWGLGNTIYF.

CDR3 nucleotide sequence: TGTGCCAGCAGCGCCGGGACAGGGGGTCCCCTCACAGATACGCAGTATTTT. It encodes CASSAGTGGPLTDTQYF. This chain joins TRBV7-3 and TRBJ2-3, with 11 bases lining up with TRBD1. CDR3 size: 17 residues. The germline CDR1 and CDR2 sequences are SGHTA and FQGTGA. The J segment lost 2 bases and the V segment lost 5 bases, leaving 9 bases of the junction unmatched.

There are a few counts of this clone. The chain uses TRBV11-2 and TRBJ2-7, with 8 bases that match TRBD1. V lost 6 bases to trimming and J lost 2 bases; unmatched junction nucleotides: 9. The germline CDR1 and CDR2 sequences are SGHAT and FQNNGV. The CDR3 sequence is 15 residues long. The CDR3 DNA reads TGTGCCAGCAGTTCCAACAGGGGGGCGGCCTACGAGCAGTACGTC. Its translation: CASSSNRGAAYEQYV.

The genes are TRBV7-7 and TRBJ2-1, with 12 bases identical to TRBD2. J lost 8 bases, V lost 5 bases, and 7 bases had no gene match. The CDR3 totals 15 residues. Looked up from germline, CDR1 is SSHAT and CDR2 is FNYEAQ (reference sequence). The CDR3 DNA is TGTGCCAGCAGCCTGACTAGCGGGAGTAAAGATGAGCAGTTCTTC. Protein product: CASSLTSGSKDEQFF.

V is TRBV29-1 and J is TRBJ2-5; 7 bases match TRBD1. This CDR3 has 11 residues. V was pared by 7 bases and J by 5 bases, with 4 bases of the junction left unmatched. The germline gives CDR1 SQVTM, CDR2 ANQGSEA. The CDR3 coding sequence is TGCAGCGGGTCCAGGGGGGAGACCCAGTACTTC. Its translation is CSGSRGETQYF.

The rearrangement uses TRBV6-6 and TRBJ1-2, with 10 bases fitting TRBD1. The length of the CDR3 is 15 residues. Germline CDR1 reads MNHNY; CDR2 reads SVGAGI (reference sequence). The ends lost 2 bases at V and 8 bases at J; junction bases unmatched: 8. The CDR3 is CASSYEMTGGNGYTF. For the CDR3, the DNA is TGTGCCAGCAGTTACGAGATGACAGGGGGCAACGGCTACACCTTC.

This clone appeared once. The chain combines TRBV7-9 with TRBJ2-7; 11 positions agree with TRBD2. The germline V gene encodes CDR1 SEHNR and CDR2 FQNEAQ (reference sequence). V lost 4 bases, J lost 11 bases, and 10 bases stayed unmatched. The CDR3 contains 14 residues. The CDR3 reads CASSSPGLAEKKYV. CDR3 nucleotides: TGTGCCAGCAGCTCTCCGGGACTAGCGGAAAAAAAGTACGTC.

Written as DNA, the CDR3 is TGTGCCAGCAGTGTCGAGGGCTATGGCTACACCTTC. Translation gives CASSVEGYGYTF. The V gene is TRBV2, the J gene TRBJ1-2; D remains unclear. CDR3 size: 12 residues. Germline V gene data show CDR1 as SNHLY and CDR2 as FYNNEI. Trimming took 4 bases from V and 4 from J, leaving 7 bases between them.

The genes are TRBV29-1 and TRBJ2-3; D remains unclear. Looked up from germline, CDR1 is SQVTM and CDR2 is ANQGSEA. The CDR3 loop spans 12 amino acids. Trimming cost V 7 bases and J 0 bases, with 8 bases left between them. CDR3 DNA: TGCAGCGGCCGAGCTAGCACAGATACGCAGTATTTT. Its translation is CSGRASTDTQYF.

The chain links TRBV5-1 to TRBJ2-3; 7 bases agree with TRBD1. After removal of 1 base from V and 4 bases from J, the junction contained 6 bases not matched to a gene. The CDR3 runs 15 residues. From germline, CDR1 is SGHRS and CDR2 YFSETQ. Here the CDR3 reads CASSLMGQTADTQYF. The CDR3 DNA is TGCGCCAGCAGCTTGATGGGACAGACAGCAGATACGCAGTATTTT.

The chain couples TRBV28 to TRBJ1-4; D is possibly TRBD1 (5 bases). CDR1 and CDR2 from the germline V gene are MDHEN and SYDVKM. CDR3 length: 14 residues. The ends were cut back, 6 bases at V and 5 bases at J, with 13 bases in the middle. The DNA for the CDR3 is TGTGCCAGCAGGTACAGGACCACGAATGAAAAACTGTTTTTT. This translates into CASRYRTTNEKLFF.

This clone came up a few times. The V and J genes are TRBV6-1 and TRBJ1-2; no definite D call. Trimming pared 1 base from V and 7 bases from J, leaving 4 bases between. The CDR3 is made up of 11 amino acids. The germline V gene encodes CDR1 MNHNS and CDR2 SASEGT. The CDR3 DNA reads TGTGCCAGCAGTGAAGGGGCTGGCTACACCTTC. Translated: CASSEGAGYTF.

V gene TRBV7-2 combines with J gene TRBJ2-2; 10 positions agree with TRBD2. This CDR3 has 15 amino acids. The ends lost 4 bases at V and 6 bases at J; junction bases unmatched: 5. The germline gives CDR1 SGHTA, CDR2 FQGNSA. The CDR3, as DNA: TGTGCCAGCAGCTCCCAGACTAGCGGGCCCGGGGAGCTGTTTTTT. This gives the protein CASSSQTSGPGELFF.

The V and J genes are TRBV7-9 and TRBJ2-7; 13 nucleotides match TRBD2. The CDR3 extends over 17 amino acids. Unmatched junction bases numbered 10, after V lost 5 bases and J lost 3 bases. Germline CDR1 is SEHNR and CDR2 is FQNEAQ (reference sequence). In nucleotides, the CDR3 is TGTGCCAGCAGCCAGGTAGGACTAGCGGGAGCCGACTACGAGCAGTACGTC. This sequence encodes CASSQVGLAGADYEQYV.

The chain is built from TRBV2 and TRBJ2-2; the match to TRBD2 covers 7 bases. In germline, CDR1 is SNHLY, CDR2 FYNNEI. The CDR3 extends over 16 amino acids. V lost 4 bases to trimming and J lost 1 base; unmatched junction nucleotides: 6. In nucleotides, the CDR3 is TGTGCCAGCAGTGTGTTCGGGAGGCTGAACACCGGGGAGCTGTTTTTT. This translates into CASSVFGRLNTGELFF.

CDR3 nucleotide sequence: TGTGCCTGGAGTGCCAGTCGACAGGGCAGGAATCAGCCCCAGCATTTT. Amino acids: CAWSASRQGRNQPQHF. V gene TRBV30 combines with J gene TRBJ1-5; the match to TRBD1 covers 7 bases. The CDR3 runs to 16 residues. With 1 base clipped from V and 4 bases from J, the junction kept 10 bases outside the gene matches. Per the germline V gene, CDR1 is GTSNPN and CDR2 is SVGIG (reference sequence). Based on the CDR3 plus reference TRBV30 and TRBJ1-5, the full variable domain is SQTIHQWPATLVQPVGSPLSLECTVEGTSNPNLYWYRQAAGRGLQLLFYSVGIGQISSEVPQNLSASRPQDRQFILSSKKLLLSDSGFYLCAWSASRQGRNQPQHFGDGTRLSIL.

Written as DNA, the CDR3 is TGCGCCAGCAGCTTCGGACTAGCGGCGCCGGGCAATGAGCAGTTCTTC. This gives the protein CASSFGLAAPGNEQFF. The chain recombines TRBV5-1 with TRBJ2-1; 10 nucleotides agree with TRBD2. Unmatched junction bases numbered 8, after V lost 2 bases and J lost 6 bases. Looked up from germline, CDR1 is SGHRS and CDR2 is YFSETQ. The CDR3 sequence is 16 residues long.

V usage is TRBV5-1 and J usage is TRBJ1-3; 11 nucleotides line up with TRBD1. From germline, CDR1 is SGHRS and CDR2 YFSETQ. V shed 4 bases, J shed 5 bases, and the junction held 5 bases outside the gene matches. The CDR3 totals 15 residues. As DNA, the CDR3 is TGCGCCAGCAGCACCCGGACAGGGGGCCGAAACACCATATATTTT. Translation: CASSTRTGGRNTIYF.

J is TRBJ2-1 and V is TRBV20-1; tentatively, D is TRBD2 (6 bases). In germline, CDR1 is DFQATT, CDR2 SNEGSKA (reference sequence). This CDR3 contains 11 residues. V was clipped by 5 bases and J by 4 bases, with 6 bases between them. The CDR3 is CSAGTYNEQFF. The CDR3 nucleotides are TGCAGTGCTGGGACTTACAATGAGCAGTTCTTC.

The chain couples TRBV7-9 to TRBJ2-3; a possible D gene is TRBD1 (6 bases). Trimming pared 5 bases from V and 4 bases from J, leaving 19 bases between. The CDR3 spans 16 residues. Germline CDR1 and CDR2: SEHNR and FQNEAQ (reference sequence). Here the CDR3 reads CASSLPRWQGSDTQYF. The CDR3 bases are TGTGCCAGCAGCCTCCCAAGATGGCAGGGGTCAGATACGCAGTATTTT.